These 7 T cell receptor beta chains share one sample of origin, sequenced in a study of blood T cell repertoires in COVID-19. Here immunoSEQ multiplex PCR was the method, and the copy in TCRdb shows in-frame clones only, minus some. Seen here are 200,000 to 250,000 clones, 75% to 85% observed once, and the top ten hold 9.7%. Sequenced input: peripheral blood. These receptors came from a man in his fifties with active or convalescent COVID-19.

The V call is TRBV27, the J call TRBJ2-5; a possible D gene is TRBD2 (6 bases). The CDR3 extends over 15 amino acids. With 6 bases removed from V and 2 bases from J, the gap between germline ends came to 16 bases. Germline-derived CDR1 and CDR2 are MNHEY and SMNVEV (reference sequence). The CDR3 nucleotides are TGTGCCAGCAGGCCGCTTCTAGCGCTGCAAGAGACCCAGTACTTC. It codes for CASRPLLALQETQYF.

The gene calls are TRBV5-1 and TRBJ2-4, with D tentatively TRBD1 (7 bases). The CDR3 has 13 residues. Germline CDR1 is SGHRS and CDR2 is YFSETQ. V was clipped by 5 bases and J by 7 bases, with 13 bases between them. This chain's CDR3 is CASREEGANIQYF. CDR3 coding DNA: TGCGCCAGCAGGGAGGAGGGGGCGAACATTCAGTACTTC.

This clone was observed a single time. The J gene is TRBJ2-5, the V gene TRBV7-9; possibly TRBD1 for D (7 bases). The V gene lost 1 base and the J gene lost 1 base, with 13 bases spanning the gap. Germline CDR1 reads SEHNR; CDR2 reads FQNEAQ (reference sequence). The CDR3 is 16 residues long. The CDR3 is CASSLGAGGGQETQYF. The CDR3 coding sequence is TGTGCCAGCAGCTTAGGGGCAGGGGGAGGCCAAGAGACCCAGTACTTC.

The J gene is TRBJ1-1, the V gene TRBV5-1, with TRBD1 matching 8 bases. Trimming cost V 3 bases and J 1 base; bases outside gene matches: 5. Germline V lookup: CDR1 SGHRS, CDR2 YFSETQ. The CDR3 runs 15 residues. This chain's CDR3 is CASSSPGQGNTEAFF. The CDR3 bases are TGCGCCAGCAGCTCACCCGGACAGGGGAACACTGAAGCTTTCTTT. Full variable domain (outside the CDR3, taken from reference TRBV5-1 and TRBJ1-1): KAGVTQTPRYLIKTRGQQVTLSCSPISGHRSVSWYQQTPGQGLQFLFEYFSETQRNKGNFPGRFSGRQFSNSRSEMNVSTLELGDSALYLCASSSPGQGNTEAFFGQGTRLTVV.

This sequence joins TRBV6-5 and TRBJ2-7; 9 bases map to TRBD1. V dropped 2 bases and J dropped 7; count of bases not matched to a gene: 6. CDR1 MNHEY and CDR2 SVGAGI come from the germline V gene. The CDR3 has 14 residues. The CDR3 region has the DNA TGTGCCAGCAGTTACGTGGGACAGGGAGGGGAGCAGTACTTC. Its protein is CASSYVGQGGEQYF.

V is TRBV28 and J is TRBJ1-5, with 7 bases fitting TRBD1. The trim removed 4 bases at V and 4 bases at J, leaving 1 base unmatched. Germline values: CDR1 MDHEN, CDR2 SYDVKM. The CDR3 has 13 amino acids. CDR3 sequence: CASSSGGNQPQHF. For the CDR3, the DNA is TGTGCCAGCAGTTCAGGGGGGAATCAGCCCCAGCATTTT. Based on the CDR3 plus reference TRBV28 and TRBJ1-5, the full variable domain is DVKVTQSSRYLVKRTGEKVFLECVQDMDHENMFWYRQDPGLGLRLIYFSYDVKMKEKGDIPEGYSVSREKKERFSLILESASTNQTSMYLCASSSGGNQPQHFGDGTRLSIL.

The genes are TRBV6-5 and TRBJ1-1, with 8 bases lining up with TRBD1. This CDR3 spans 14 amino acids. Germline assignment: CDR1 MNHEY and CDR2 SVGAGI. With V trimmed by 6 bases and J by 5 bases, 8 bases remained unmatched. CDR3 coding DNA: TGTGCCAGCAGGCGACAGGGGAGCGTGACTGAAGCTTTCTTT. As protein: CASRRQGSVTEAFF.